This record covers a single T cell receptor (beta chain). The CDR3 runs to 14 residues. V was pared by 5 bases and J by 5 bases, with 5 bases of the junction left unmatched. Germline V lookup: CDR1 SQVTM, CDR2 ANQGSEA. This entry belongs to a study of cytomegalovirus exposure and HLA in healthy donors. Here immunoSEQ multiplex PCR was the method, and the copy in TCRdb shows in-frame clones only, minus some. The table lists roughly 330,000 clones, approximately 90% of them singletons, with 1% to 1.5% in the top ten. J is TRBJ1-5 and V is TRBV29-1, with 11 nucleotides matching TRBD1. The source is a woman in her thirties in good health and CMV-seropositive. The sample comprised PBMCs. The DNA for the CDR3 is TGCAGCGTTACCGGGACAGGGGGGGATCAGCCCCAGCATTTT. This gives the protein CSVTGTGGDQPQHF.